This TCR beta chain was captured by sequencing in a study of T cell repertoires in cytomegalovirus infection. About the study: It can be stated that public TCR beta signatures indicated CMV infection as well as a matching HLA type. Findings and caveats of the study: CMV-specific HLA-C-restricted TCR beta clonotypes dominated the ex vivo response.

TCRdb called the reads again in MiXCR, with one record for every CDR3 protein. The sample has 300,000 or so distinct CDR3 sequences; 8% to 10% are singletons. Per germline, CDR1 SQVTM and CDR2 ANQGSEA. The CDR3 totals 15 residues. About this clonotype itself: The antigen is not known.

The specimen was PBMCs. The sequence was collected from a human donor in good health (CMV status not recorded). Some clones in this sample may be carry-over from other donors' samples. The J gene is TRBJ2-2, the V gene TRBV29-1; TRBD1 might be the D (5 bases). Written as DNA, the CDR3 is TGCAGTGCGCGGTACCAGGGATCGAACACCGGGGAGCTGTTTTTT. As protein: CSARYQGSNTGELFF.